This T cell receptor beta chain was recorded in a study of technical replicates of blood from a few donors. Between the trimmed V and J ends, which lost 0 bases and 5 bases, there was a span of 10 bases. Germline values: CDR1 MGHRA, CDR2 YSYEKL. The CDR3 runs 14 residues. This clone occurred once. Produced via immunoSEQ multiplex PCR; TCRdb's table is partial and in-frame only. The repertoire holds fewer than 90,000 clones, with 94% as singletons. Sequenced material: T cells isolated from PBMCs. The rearrangement joins TRBV4-1 to TRBJ1-1; D unresolved. This clonotype originated in a human donor in good health. The CDR3 DNA reads TGCGCCAGCAGCCAAGACGCTGCGGTGACTGAAGCTTTCTTT. Its protein is CASSQDAAVTEAFF.